Listed below are T cell receptor beta chains from one sample, sequenced in a study of shared clonotypes between healthy human individuals. The protocol was immunoSEQ multiplex PCR, while the TCRdb copy is restricted to in-frame clones and leaves out a portion. The data hold 550,000 to 700,000 clones, with about 80% observed a single time. Specimen: memory CD4+ T cells sorted from blood. The receptors stem from a woman aged 25 to 39 in good health. CDR3s include the opening cysteine and the closing phenylalanine or tryptophan. Each record gives: J gene, D gene, V gene, clone size, CDR3 protein, CDR3 DNA. A D gene is named only where the DNA matches it firmly. A row's size may be missing; if present it is once, few, many or a size class.

J gene: TRBJ2-7; D gene: -; V gene: TRBV2; clone size: -; CDR3 protein: CASVGRTIPYEQYF; CDR3 DNA: TGTGCCAGCGTTGGACGAACTATACCCTACGAGCAGTACTTC
J gene: TRBJ2-4; D gene: TRBD2; V gene: TRBV2; clone size: -; CDR3 protein: CASRERTGRGIQYF; CDR3 DNA: TGTGCCAGCAGAGAGAGGACGGGGCGGGGGATTCAGTACTTC
J gene: TRBJ1-1; D gene: -; V gene: TRBV28; clone size: few; CDR3 protein: CASKGDLNTEAFF; CDR3 DNA: TGTGCCAGCAAAGGGGACCTGAACACTGAAGCTTTCTTT
J gene: TRBJ1-1; D gene: -; V gene: TRBV13; clone size: once; CDR3 protein: CASSNRRPENTEAFF; CDR3 DNA: TGTGCCAGCAGTAACCGAAGACCTGAGAACACTGAAGCTTTCTTT
J gene: TRBJ1-5; D gene: -; V gene: TRBV10-2; clone size: -; CDR3 protein: CASSESGRVFTQHF; CDR3 DNA: TGCGCCAGCAGTGAGAGTGGGAGGGTCTTCACCCAGCATTTT
J gene: TRBJ1-4; D gene: -; V gene: TRBV7-8; clone size: -; CDR3 protein: CASSLAGGQQKLFF; CDR3 DNA: TGTGCCAGCAGCTTAGCAGGAGGACAGCAAAAACTGTTTTTT
J gene: TRBJ2-7; D gene: TRBD1; V gene: TRBV28; clone size: -; CDR3 protein: CATHPGQGGEQYF; CDR3 DNA: TGTGCCACCCATCCGGGACAGGGAGGCGAGCAGTACTTC
J gene: TRBJ1-2; D gene: TRBD1; V gene: TRBV18; clone size: once; CDR3 protein: CASSRGQGFFYGYTF; CDR3 DNA: TGTGCCAGCTCGCGGGGACAGGGGTTCTTCTACGGCTACACCTTC
J gene: TRBJ2-7; D gene: TRBD2; V gene: TRBV7-9; clone size: -; CDR3 protein: CASSLDHTSGSPYEQYF; CDR3 DNA: TGTGCCAGCAGCTTAGACCATACTAGCGGGAGTCCTTACGAGCAGTACTTC
J gene: TRBJ1-6; D gene: -; V gene: TRBV7-9; clone size: once; CDR3 protein: CASSSTHFPSPLHF; CDR3 DNA: TGTGCCAGCAGCTCGACACATTTCCCTTCACCCCTCCACTTT
J gene: TRBJ2-4; D gene: TRBD1; V gene: TRBV7-9; clone size: few; CDR3 protein: CASSQSDRVVAKNIQYF; CDR3 DNA: TGTGCCAGCAGCCAATCCGACAGGGTGGTTGCCAAAAACATTCAGTACTTC
J gene: TRBJ2-7; D gene: -; V gene: TRBV6-5; clone size: -; CDR3 protein: CASSYEPSSYEQYF; CDR3 DNA: TGTGCCAGCAGTTACGAGCCTTCCTCCTACGAGCAGTACTTC
J gene: TRBJ2-2; D gene: -; V gene: TRBV5-1; clone size: few; CDR3 protein: CASTVSGTGELFF; CDR3 DNA: TGCGCCAGCACTGTCAGCGGGACCGGGGAGCTGTTTTTT
J gene: TRBJ1-1; D gene: TRBD1; V gene: TRBV5-1; clone size: -; CDR3 protein: CASSAGTGGTEAFF; CDR3 DNA: TGCGCCAGCAGCGCCGGGACAGGGGGTACTGAAGCTTTCTTT
J gene: TRBJ2-7; D gene: -; V gene: TRBV11-1; clone size: many; CDR3 protein: CASSYQRDSYEQYF; CDR3 DNA: TGTGCCAGCAGCTACCAACGGGATTCGTACGAGCAGTACTTC
J gene: TRBJ2-5; D gene: -; V gene: TRBV7-9; clone size: few; CDR3 protein: CASSLRDQETQYF; CDR3 DNA: TGTGCCAGCAGCTTAAGGGACCAAGAGACCCAGTACTTC
J gene: TRBJ2-5; D gene: TRBD2; V gene: TRBV13; clone size: few; CDR3 protein: CASSFGTSGTGSQYF; CDR3 DNA: TGTGCCAGCAGCTTTGGGACTAGCGGGACCGGGTCCCAGTACTTC
J gene: TRBJ2-2; D gene: -; V gene: TRBV18; clone size: -; CDR3 protein: CASSPSTRRGELFF; CDR3 DNA: TGTGCCAGCTCACCGTCCACCAGGAGGGGGGAGCTGTTTTTT
J gene: TRBJ2-3; D gene: -; V gene: TRBV5-6; clone size: -; CDR3 protein: CASSLVVTDTQYF; CDR3 DNA: TGTGCCAGCAGCTTGGTAGTCACAGATACGCAGTATTTT
J gene: TRBJ2-1; D gene: TRBD2; V gene: TRBV5-1; clone size: -; CDR3 protein: CASSFAGTSGPFRFF; CDR3 DNA: TGCGCCAGCAGTTTTGCCGGGACTAGCGGCCCCTTTCGGTTCTTC
J gene: TRBJ1-2; D gene: -; V gene: TRBV6-5; clone size: -; CDR3 protein: CASSAYRFGYTF; CDR3 DNA: TGTGCCAGCTCTGCGTACAGGTTTGGCTACACCTTC
J gene: TRBJ1-5; D gene: TRBD1; V gene: TRBV29-1; clone size: once; CDR3 protein: CSVKTGNQPQHF; CDR3 DNA: TGCAGCGTAAAGACAGGGAACCAGCCCCAGCATTTT
J gene: TRBJ1-2; D gene: TRBD1; V gene: TRBV5-1; clone size: -; CDR3 protein: CASSPSGQGARHGYTF; CDR3 DNA: TGCGCCAGCAGCCCCTCAGGGCAGGGGGCCCGGCATGGCTACACCTTC
J gene: TRBJ2-2; D gene: -; V gene: TRBV5-1; clone size: -; CDR3 protein: CASRTGTVNTGELFF; CDR3 DNA: TGCGCCAGCAGAACAGGGACCGTGAACACCGGGGAGCTGTTTTTT
J gene: TRBJ2-1; D gene: -; V gene: TRBV2; clone size: -; CDR3 protein: CASSERLSSYNEQFF; CDR3 DNA: TGTGCCAGCAGTGAACGGCTTAGCTCCTACAATGAGCAGTTCTTC
J gene: TRBJ2-3; D gene: -; V gene: TRBV25-1; clone size: -; CDR3 protein: CASSETGRRDTQYF; CDR3 DNA: TGTGCCAGCAGTGAAACAGGGAGGAGGGATACGCAGTATTTT
J gene: TRBJ1-1; D gene: -; V gene: TRBV29-1; clone size: -; CDR3 protein: CSVEKGNTEAFF; CDR3 DNA: TGCAGCGTTGAAAAGGGGAACACTGAAGCTTTCTTT
J gene: TRBJ2-5; D gene: TRBD2; V gene: TRBV7-9; clone size: -; CDR3 protein: CASSLGLAGEEETQYF; CDR3 DNA: TGTGCCAGCAGCTTAGGACTAGCGGGAGAGGAAGAGACCCAGTACTTC
J gene: TRBJ2-3; D gene: TRBD1; V gene: TRBV5-1; clone size: -; CDR3 protein: CASSLRDRRSTDTQYF; CDR3 DNA: TGCGCCAGCAGCCTCCGGGACAGGAGGTCGACAGATACGCAGTATTTT
J gene: TRBJ2-7; D gene: TRBD2; V gene: TRBV10-3; clone size: few; CDR3 protein: CAISEQAGGYEQYF; CDR3 DNA: TGTGCCATCAGTGAGCAAGCGGGAGGCTACGAGCAGTACTTC
J gene: TRBJ1-1; D gene: -; V gene: TRBV28; clone size: -; CDR3 protein: CASSGGRGRSLGAFF; CDR3 DNA: TGTGCCAGCAGTGGGGGAAGGGGGAGGTCCCTAGGAGCTTTCTTT
J gene: TRBJ2-3; D gene: -; V gene: TRBV11-2; clone size: -; CDR3 protein: CASSLVSSLTDTQYF; CDR3 DNA: TGTGCCAGCAGCTTAGTAAGCAGCCTCACAGATACGCAGTATTTT
J gene: TRBJ1-1; D gene: TRBD1; V gene: TRBV11-2; clone size: -; CDR3 protein: CASSQTGVAANTEAFF; CDR3 DNA: TGTGCCAGCAGCCAGACAGGGGTCGCCGCCAACACTGAAGCTTTCTTT
J gene: TRBJ2-5; D gene: -; V gene: TRBV15; clone size: -; CDR3 protein: CATSRGHSAQQETQYF; CDR3 DNA: TGTGCCACCAGCAGAGGGCATAGCGCGCAACAAGAGACCCAGTACTTC
J gene: TRBJ2-5; D gene: -; V gene: TRBV11-2; clone size: once; CDR3 protein: CASSQLGRTEQETQYF; CDR3 DNA: TGTGCCAGCAGCCAACTGGGACGGACAGAGCAAGAGACCCAGTACTTC
J gene: TRBJ2-2; D gene: -; V gene: TRBV25-1; clone size: many; CDR3 protein: CASSEPRHTGELFF; CDR3 DNA: TGTGCCAGCAGTGAACCCCGGCACACCGGGGAGCTGTTTTTT
J gene: TRBJ1-1; D gene: -; V gene: TRBV7-3; clone size: few; CDR3 protein: CASSHQGGTEAFF; CDR3 DNA: TGTGCCAGCAGCCACCAAGGGGGGACTGAAGCTTTCTTT
J gene: TRBJ2-7; D gene: -; V gene: TRBV5-1; clone size: many; CDR3 protein: CASSAPGEMEQYF; CDR3 DNA: TGCGCCAGCAGCGCCCCGGGGGAGATGGAGCAGTACTTC
J gene: TRBJ2-1; D gene: -; V gene: TRBV19; clone size: -; CDR3 protein: CASSIKITGALADEQFF; CDR3 DNA: TGTGCCAGTAGTATCAAGATAACGGGAGCCTTAGCGGATGAGCAGTTCTTC
J gene: TRBJ1-6; D gene: -; V gene: TRBV5-8; clone size: once; CDR3 protein: CASSLYLTDLNDSPLHF; CDR3 DNA: TGTGCCAGCAGCTTGTATTTGACAGACCTAAATGATTCACCCCTCCACTTT
J gene: TRBJ2-4; D gene: -; V gene: TRBV5-1; clone size: few; CDR3 protein: CASSLSTDGIQYF; CDR3 DNA: TGCGCCAGCAGCTTGAGTACAGACGGCATTCAGTACTTC
J gene: TRBJ1-1; D gene: -; V gene: TRBV7-9; clone size: -; CDR3 protein: CASSRTGEAFF; CDR3 DNA: TGTGCCAGCAGTAGGACCGGAGAAGCTTTCTTT
J gene: TRBJ2-5; D gene: TRBD2; V gene: TRBV5-4; clone size: -; CDR3 protein: CASSSHSGTYQETQYF; CDR3 DNA: TGTGCCAGCAGCTCGCATAGCGGGACGTACCAAGAGACCCAGTACTTC
J gene: TRBJ1-1; D gene: TRBD1; V gene: TRBV28; clone size: once; CDR3 protein: CASSFTGGTEAFF; CDR3 DNA: TGTGCCAGCAGTTTCACAGGGGGCACTGAAGCTTTCTTT
J gene: TRBJ1-5; D gene: TRBD1; V gene: TRBV2; clone size: -; CDR3 protein: CASSDREGAQPQHF; CDR3 DNA: TGTGCCAGCAGTGACCGGGAGGGGGCCCAGCCCCAGCATTTT
J gene: TRBJ2-3; D gene: TRBD1; V gene: TRBV15; clone size: -; CDR3 protein: CATRPRYIQGADTQYF; CDR3 DNA: TGTGCCACCAGACCTCGCTACATACAGGGGGCGGATACGCAGTATTTT
J gene: TRBJ1-3; D gene: -; V gene: TRBV15; clone size: -; CDR3 protein: CATSTGGVGNTIYF; CDR3 DNA: TGTGCCACCAGCACTGGGGGTGTTGGAAACACCATATATTTT